This T cell receptor beta chain was captured by sequencing in a study of blood T cell repertoires in COVID-19. Looking at the study overall: T cells, B-cell-depleted T cells, or PBMCs supplied cDNA or gDNA.

Germline V gene data show CDR1 as MGHRA and CDR2 as YSYEKL. The CDR3 is 17 residues long. Germline trimming cut 0 bases from V and 1 base from J; bases unmatched to any gene: 5. Under the authors' procedure: From reference gene primer amplification, estimates of nucleated cell counts were derived. This table comes from immunoSEQ multiplex PCR, and its TCRdb copy is limited to in-frame clones, with some not included. V and J calls and clone size are given by that table; D and trimming were obtained from the DNA. In the table there are roughly 80,000 clones, roughly 86% of which are singletons. The receptor was derived from a human donor in a cohort sampled during active COVID-19. V and J are TRBV4-1 and TRBJ1-5; 8 bases are a match to TRBD1. Sequencing was carried out using peripheral blood. The CDR3 reads CASSQDQGARSNQPQHF. The DNA of the CDR3 is TGCGCCAGCAGCCAAGATCAGGGGGCTCGGAGCAATCAGCCCCAGCATTTT.